Listed below are T cell receptor beta chains from one sample, sequenced in a study of PD-L1 blockade in urothelial cancer. The method was immunoSEQ multiplex PCR; TCRdb's version includes in-frame clones alone and lacks a portion of them. Here the sample spans approximately 47,000 clones, approximately 81% being singletons. The sample in question was PBMCs, obtained around atezolizumab (anti-PD-L1) treatment. The receptor set was obtained from a man in his 70s with urothelial cancer. Both conserved end residues are part of each CDR3. A D gene is named only where the DNA matches it firmly. The listing skips clone size in some rows; elsewhere it reads once, few, many or a size class.

clone_size j_call d_call v_call cdr3_aa cdr3_nt
- TRBJ1-3 - TRBV6-5 CASSYSSRSSGNTIYF TGTGCCAGCAGTTACTCGAGTCGGAGCTCTGGAAACACCATATATTTT
- TRBJ2-4 - TRBV27 CASSLEAQKNIQYF TGTGCCAGCAGTTTAGAAGCGCAAAAAAACATTCAGTACTTC
once TRBJ1-1 TRBD1 TRBV7-8 CASSQTGGNTEAFF TGTGCCAGCAGCCAGACAGGGGGAAACACTGAAGCTTTCTTT
- TRBJ1-5 - TRBV27 CATSGVQGRNQPQHF TGTGCCACCTCAGGGGTACAGGGACGCAATCAGCCCCAGCATTTT
- TRBJ1-1 - TRBV7-9 CASSRADRMNTEAFF TGTGCCAGCAGCAGAGCCGACAGGATGAACACTGAAGCTTTCTTT
- TRBJ2-1 TRBD2 TRBV7-6 CASSLGVAGYIDNEQFF TGTGCCAGCAGCCTTGGAGTAGCGGGATATATAGACAATGAGCAGTTCTTC
- TRBJ2-1 TRBD2 TRBV5-1 CASSLPTSGGHNEQFF TGCGCCAGCAGCCTTCCGACTAGCGGGGGACACAATGAGCAGTTCTTC
- TRBJ2-2 TRBD1 TRBV2 CASRQGAGTGELFF TGTGCCAGCAGACAGGGGGCGGGCACCGGGGAGCTGTTTTTT
- TRBJ2-5 - TRBV4-1 CASSQQWEAETQYF TGCGCCAGCAGCCAACAATGGGAGGCGGAGACCCAGTACTTC
few TRBJ1-1 - TRBV28 CASSLAAGNTEAFF TGTGCCAGCAGTTTGGCTGCAGGGAACACTGAAGCTTTCTTT
- TRBJ1-4 TRBD1 TRBV9 CASSGTQGNNEKLFF TGTGCCAGCAGCGGAACACAGGGGAACAATGAAAAACTGTTTTTT
once TRBJ2-5 - TRBV29-1 CSAGERETQYF TGCAGCGCAGGGGAGCGGGAGACCCAGTACTTC
- TRBJ1-2 TRBD1 TRBV6-5 CASKGQNLYGYTF TGTGCCAGCAAGGGACAGAATCTCTATGGCTACACCTTC
- TRBJ2-3 - TRBV27 CASSLRTETSTDTQYF TGTGCCAGCAGTCTACGGACAGAAACTAGCACAGATACGCAGTATTTT
- TRBJ2-7 TRBD1 TRBV5-6 CASSLGQGAYEQYF TGTGCCAGCAGCTTGGGACAGGGGGCTTACGAGCAGTACTTC
- TRBJ2-5 - TRBV28 CASSLTRRETQYF TGTGCCAGCAGTTTAACTAGGAGGGAGACCCAGTACTTC
- TRBJ2-5 TRBD1 TRBV6-1 CASRRQGVETQYF TGTGCCAGCAGACGACAGGGGGTAGAGACCCAGTACTTC
- TRBJ2-1 - TRBV4-1 CASSSDSYYNEQFF TGCGCCAGCAGCTCGGACAGCTACTACAATGAGCAGTTCTTC